This T cell receptor beta chain was documented in a study of cytomegalovirus exposure and HLA in healthy donors. Study as a whole: Sequencing of some 190 million T cells in an earlier analysis found 100 million to 140 million unique TCR beta sequences. Study-level points and caveats: In a later analysis, HLA-associated TCR beta chains were more clonally expanded than equally common others. TRBV6-2, TRBV6-3 and other indistinguishable V segments were excluded.

The CDR3 loop spans 16 amino acids. V lost 4 bases and J 2 bases, leaving 17 bases between the germline ends. The V gene's germline CDR1 is SGHTA and CDR2 FQGNSA. About this clone itself: Its cognate antigen is unknown.

Those who donated were healthy bone marrow donors. Primers included in the PCR were 60 Vbeta and 13 Jbeta primers. Method: immunoSEQ multiplex PCR; TCRdb's copy keeps in-frame clones and lacks some. Of 150,000 to 200,000 clones listed, around 75% are singletons. V and J are TRBV7-2 and TRBJ2-5; D is possibly TRBD2 (7 bases). The source material was PBMCs. The receptor was isolated from a male donor in good health and CMV-seropositive. The CDR3 reads CASSSRAGAQQETQYF. DNA for the CDR3: TGTGCCAGCAGCTCTCGGGCGGGGGCCCAACAAGAGACCCAGTACTTC.